The 31 T cell receptor beta chains given below trace back to one sample, sequenced in a study of OX40 agonist ivuxolimab in advanced cancers. Profiling relied on immunoSEQ multiplex PCR, and the TCRdb table lists in-frame clones only, not all of them. Found here are about 84,000 clones, 94% of them singletons; the top ten hold about 10%. The sequencing here drew on CD4+ or CD8+ T cells sorted from blood, taken in a trial of the OX40 agonist ivuxolimab. The receptors come from an adult with an advanced solid tumor such as melanoma, head and neck, liver or kidney cancer.

As DNA, the CDR3 is TGTGCCAGCAGCGACGCAACTAATGAAAAACTGTTTTTT. This sequence encodes CASSDATNEKLFF. The V gene is TRBV5-4, the J gene TRBJ1-4; D unresolved. Trimming removed 4 bases at V and 0 bases at J, with 4 bases between. Looked up from germline, CDR1 is SGHNT and CDR2 is YYREEE (reference sequence). This CDR3 region has 13 residues.

V gene TRBV4-3 combines with J gene TRBJ2-7; 9 positions match TRBD1. The CDR3 covers 15 residues. The germline V gene encodes CDR1 LGHNA and CDR2 YSLEER. V gave up 1 base and J gave up 2 bases; unmatched junction bases: 3. CDR3 amino acids: CASSQGQGVTYEQYF. The CDR3 region has the DNA TGCGCCAGCAGCCAAGGACAGGGGGTCACCTACGAGCAGTACTTC.

This chain links TRBV9 with TRBJ2-2; D is perhaps TRBD1 (5 bases). The germline CDR1 and CDR2 sequences are SGDLS and YYNGEE. The V and J ends lost 0 bases and 3 bases respectively, with 9 bases between them. This CDR3 has 15 residues. The DNA for the CDR3 is TGTGCCAGCAGCGTAGATGGACACTACACCGGGGAGCTGTTTTTT. Protein: CASSVDGHYTGELFF. The full variable domain, rest sourced from reference TRBV9 and TRBJ2-2, is DSGVTQTPKHLITATGQRVTLRCSPRSGDLSVYWYQQSLDQGLQFLIQYYNGEERAKGNILERFSAQQFPDLHSELNLSSLELGDSALYFCASSVDGHYTGELFFGEGSRLTVL.

Comments on this clone: This CDR3 is also generated by other DNA sequences in the sample. The CDR3 sequence: CASSLAGGSYEQYF. CDR3 in DNA: TGTGCCAGCAGCTTAGCAGGGGGCTCCTACGAGCAGTACTTC. The chain is built from TRBV7-2 and TRBJ2-7; possible D gene TRBD1, 6 bases. Germline CDR1 SGHTA, CDR2 FQGNSA. Deletions cut 0 bases from V and 0 bases from J, with 6 bases between. The CDR3 covers 14 residues.

The rearrangement uses TRBV18 and TRBJ2-7; 10 bases fit TRBD1. The length of the CDR3 is 17 residues. Looked up from germline, CDR1 is KGHSH and CDR2 is LQKENI. The junction had 10 bases not matched to a gene; V was cut back by 3 bases and J by 2 bases. The CDR3 loop is CASSPRDRGPKPYEQYF. The CDR3 coding sequence is TGTGCCAGCTCACCCCGGGACAGGGGTCCAAAACCCTACGAGCAGTACTTC. Complete variable domain (other parts from reference TRBV18 and TRBJ2-7): NAGVMQNPRHLVRRRGQEARLRCSPMKGHSHVYWYRQLPEEGLKFMVYLQKENIIDESGMPKERFSAEFPKEGPSILRIQQVVRGDSAAYFCASSPRDRGPKPYEQYFGPGTRLTVT.

This clone was detected only a few times. CDR3 DNA sequence: TGTGCCTGGAGTGGGGAGGGAGATCAGCCCCAGCATTTT. Its protein is CAWSGEGDQPQHF. The chain carries TRBV30 and TRBJ1-5; D is undetermined. There are 13 residues in the CDR3. V dropped 1 base and J dropped 5 bases, with 9 bases sitting between them. Germline V gene sequence: CDR1 GTSNPN, CDR2 SVGIG (reference sequence). Variable domain in full (rest from reference TRBV30 and TRBJ1-5): SQTIHQWPATLVQPVGSPLSLECTVEGTSNPNLYWYRQAAGRGLQLLFYSVGIGQISSEVPQNLSASRPQDRQFILSSKKLLLSDSGFYLCAWSGEGDQPQHFGDGTRLSIL.

Concerning this clone: At one of its ends the junction is not consistent with the germline gene, which may arise from a read error. V usage is TRBV7-7 and J usage is TRBJ2-3; D is perhaps TRBD2 (6 bases). The CDR3 totals 18 residues. Per germline, CDR1 SSHAT and CDR2 FNYEAQ (reference sequence). The CDR3, as DNA: TGTGCTAGCAGCTTGGGCGATGGTAGCGGAACCACCACAGATACGCAGTATTTT. It specifies CASSLGDGSGTTTDTQYF. Full variable domain (outside the CDR3, taken from reference TRBV7-7 and TRBJ2-3): GAGVSQSPRYKVTKRGQDVTLRCDPISSHATLYWYQQALGQGPEFLTYFNYEAQPDKSGLPSDRFSAERPEGSISTLTIQRTEQRDSAMYRCASSLGDGSGTTTDTQYFGPGTRLTVL.

The chain is built from TRBV5-8 and TRBJ1-3; D is possibly TRBD1 (5 bases). This CDR3 is 15 amino acids long. The germline V gene encodes CDR1 SGHTS and CDR2 YDEGEE. The ends were cut back, 0 bases at V and 4 bases at J, with 11 bases in the middle. Written as DNA, the CDR3 is TGTGCCAGCAGCTTGGAGGTGGGGCGCGGAAACACCATATATTTT. Its protein product is CASSLEVGRGNTIYF.

The rearrangement uses TRBV7-2 and TRBJ2-7; 8 nucleotides line up with TRBD2. Germline values: CDR1 SGHTA, CDR2 FQGNSA. There are 15 residues in the CDR3. The V and J ends lost 5 bases and 7 bases, in that order; junction bases with no gene match: 13. CDR3 residues: CASSPHASGFLEQYF. CDR3 DNA sequence: TGTGCCAGCAGCCCCCATGCTAGCGGGTTTCTTGAGCAGTACTTC.

The V call is TRBV6-5, the J call TRBJ2-3; TRBD2 matches 8 bases. The CDR3 covers 15 residues. Germline loops: CDR1 MNHEY, CDR2 SVGAGI. J lost 1 base, V lost 2 bases, and 2 bases had no gene match. CDR3: CASSYPTSGTDTQYF. The DNA of the CDR3 is TGTGCCAGCAGTTACCCGACTAGCGGCACAGATACGCAGTATTTT.

The chain combines TRBV27 with TRBJ2-1, with 14 bases lining up with TRBD2. The ends lost 3 bases at V and 6 bases at J; junction bases unmatched: 1. The germline V gene has CDR1 MNHEY and CDR2 SMNVEV (reference sequence). The CDR3 contains 15 residues. DNA of the CDR3: TGTGCCAGCAGTTTTGGGACTAGCGGGGGCAATGAGCAGTTCTTC. It specifies CASSFGTSGGNEQFF.

The chain employs TRBV7-2 and TRBJ2-1, with TRBD1 identical over 7 bases. This CDR3 region has 15 residues. Germline values: CDR1 SGHTA, CDR2 FQGNSA. The ends lost 3 bases at V and 5 bases at J; junction bases unmatched: 7. DNA of the CDR3: TGTGCCAGCAGCTTCGAAACAGGGGTCCACAATGAGCAGTTCTTC. It codes for CASSFETGVHNEQFF. Full variable domain (outside the CDR3, taken from reference TRBV7-2 and TRBJ2-1): GAGVSQSPSNKVTEKGKDVELRCDPISGHTALYWYRQSLGQGLEFLIYFQGNSAPDKSGLPSDRFSAERTGGSVSTLTIQRTQQEDSAVYLCASSFETGVHNEQFFGPGTRLTVL.

The CDR3 spells CASSQEWGLADTQYF. The DNA for the CDR3 is TGCGCCAGCAGCCAAGAGTGGGGGCTGGCAGATACGCAGTATTTT. The chain is built from TRBV4-3 and TRBJ2-3; D may be TRBD1 (6 bases). Germline-derived CDR1 and CDR2 are LGHNA and YSLEER. CDR3 length equals 15 residues. The V gene lost 0 bases and the J gene lost 4 bases, with 11 bases spanning the gap.

This clone was seen a handful of times. The sample holds other DNA sequences that translate to the same CDR3. This chain links TRBV4-3 with TRBJ1-1, with D perhaps TRBD1 (6 bases). The CDR3 runs to 14 residues. The V end lost 1 base, the J end lost 2 bases, and 8 bases lay between the germline ends. The germline V gene has CDR1 LGHNA and CDR2 YSLEER. The CDR3 sequence is CASSQGTVNTEAFF. DNA for the CDR3: TGCGCCAGCAGCCAAGGGACAGTCAACACTGAAGCTTTCTTT.

V is TRBV4-1 and J is TRBJ2-1, with 9 bases identical to TRBD1. The V gene end was trimmed by 3 bases and the J gene end by 10 bases; junction bases not matched to a gene: 10. The CDR3 covers 15 residues. CDR1 and CDR2 from the germline V gene are MGHRA and YSYEKL. As DNA, the CDR3 is TGCGCCAGCAGCCAGTTCGGACAGGGGTCTCCCGAGCAGTTCTTC. Translating it yields CASSQFGQGSPEQFF.

This clone was counted a single time. The chain has TRBV11-3 and TRBJ2-3; 14 bases fit TRBD2. V shed 8 bases and J 4 bases; nucleotides not matched to a gene: 14. This CDR3 comprises 18 residues. CDR1 is SGHNT, CDR2 YENEEA, per germline. The CDR3 here is CASSAWGLAGVGADTQYF. CDR3 coding DNA: TGTGCCAGCTCCGCCTGGGGACTAGCGGGAGTTGGTGCAGATACGCAGTATTTT.

This clone was seen many times. The DNA of the CDR3 is TGTGCCAGCAGCTTTCCGCCCTCGAACACCGGGGAGCTGTTTTTT. Translating gives CASSFPPSNTGELFF. The rearrangement joins TRBV11-3 to TRBJ2-2; no firm D call. The CDR3 runs 15 residues. V was cut by 3 bases and J by 0 bases, with 8 bases left in between. Germline CDR1 SGHNT, CDR2 YENEEA.

This chain links TRBV5-6 with TRBJ1-4; possibly TRBD1 for D (5 bases). Germline values: CDR1 SGHDT, CDR2 YYEEEE. The germline V and J ends were trimmed by 2 bases and 4 bases, with 12 bases remaining between them. The CDR3 sequence is 15 residues long. CDR3 region: CASSFRDVLNEKLFF. CDR3 nucleotides: TGTGCCAGCAGCTTCCGGGACGTCCTTAATGAAAAACTGTTTTTT.

The V and J genes are TRBV6-1 and TRBJ2-1, with a tentative D call TRBD2 (6 bases). V lost 7 bases, J lost 2 bases, and 15 bases lay in between. The length of the CDR3 is 15 residues. Germline CDR1 is MNHNS and CDR2 is SASEGT. The CDR3 DNA is TGTGCCAGCAATTTAGCGGACGAAGCCTACAATGAGCAGTTCTTC. Its translation: CASNLADEAYNEQFF.

The chain links TRBV11-2 to TRBJ2-5, with 11 bases matching TRBD2. CDR3 length: 15 amino acids. Trimming removed 2 bases from V and 2 bases from J; junction bases left unmatched: 1. Germline V lookup: CDR1 SGHAT, CDR2 FQNNGV. Written as DNA, the CDR3 is TGTGCCAGCAGCTTATGGACTAGCGGGCAAGAGACCCAGTACTTC. Translated, it gives CASSLWTSGQETQYF.

In nucleotides, the CDR3 is TGTGCCAGCAGCTTCGGGACTAGCGGGAGGGAGACCCAGTACTTC. Amino acids: CASSFGTSGRETQYF. The chain has TRBV5-6 and TRBJ2-5; 15 nucleotides match TRBD2. V trimming: 2 bases; J trimming: 5 bases; junction bases outside the gene matches: 1. Germline CDR1 is SGHDT and CDR2 is YYEEEE. This CDR3 has 15 amino acids.

This chain links TRBV9 with TRBJ2-1, with 8 bases lining up with TRBD2. Germline CDR1 is SGDLS and CDR2 is YYNGEE. V shed 0 bases and J 9 bases; nucleotides not matched to a gene: 8. This CDR3 contains 15 residues. The CDR3 is CASSVGGGRSGEQFF. DNA for the CDR3: TGTGCCAGCAGCGTAGGTGGCGGGAGGAGCGGTGAGCAGTTCTTC.

This rearrangement joins TRBV4-3 to TRBJ2-5; 10 bases are shared with TRBD2. V dropped 1 base and J dropped 3; count of bases not matched to a gene: 5. Germline assignment: CDR1 LGHNA and CDR2 YSLEER. The CDR3 has 16 amino acids. This CDR3 reads CASSQGLAGVEETQYF. In DNA form, the CDR3 reads TGCGCCAGCAGCCAAGGCCTAGCGGGAGTCGAAGAGACCCAGTACTTC.

This rearrangement joins TRBV4-3 to TRBJ2-3, with D possibly called TRBD1 or TRBD2 (5 bases each). V was clipped by 0 bases and J by 3 bases, with 22 bases between them. Germline CDR1 is LGHNA and CDR2 is YSLEER. This CDR3 has 19 residues. CDR3 sequence: CASSQDGFPGPDQTDTQYF. CDR3 DNA sequence: TGCGCCAGCAGCCAAGATGGGTTCCCGGGGCCGGACCAGACAGATACGCAGTATTTT.

This clone was seen only once. This rearrangement joins TRBV7-9 to TRBJ2-7; D is tentatively TRBD1 or TRBD2 (5 bases each). Germline lookup yields CDR1 SEHNR and CDR2 FQNEAQ (reference sequence). The CDR3 is made up of 15 amino acids. V lost 5 bases and J 0 bases, leaving 14 bases between the germline ends. CDR3 nucleotide sequence: TGTGCCAGCAGCCCCCGGGGCTATAGCTCCTACGAGCAGTACTTC. Its translation is CASSPRGYSSYEQYF.

The chain couples TRBV28 to TRBJ2-6; D unresolved. V lost 2 bases and J 1 base, leaving 6 bases between the germline ends. Germline loops: CDR1 MDHEN, CDR2 SYDVKM. The CDR3 totals 15 residues. CDR3 nucleotides: TGTGCCAGCAGTTTAATGAGTTCTGGGGCCAACGTCCTGACTTTC. It yields the protein CASSLMSSGANVLTF.

The chain carries TRBV18 and TRBJ2-7, with D possibly matching TRBD1 (5 bases). Germline V gene lookup returns CDR1 KGHSH and CDR2 LQKENI. The V end was cut by 4 bases, the J end by 5 bases, with 12 bases between. This CDR3 is 13 amino acids long. In nucleotides, the CDR3 is TGTGCCAGCTCACTAGGGCAGGGAAACGAGCAGTACTTC. This codes for CASSLGQGNEQYF. Variable domain in full (rest from reference TRBV18 and TRBJ2-7): NAGVMQNPRHLVRRRGQEARLRCSPMKGHSHVYWYRQLPEEGLKFMVYLQKENIIDESGMPKERFSAEFPKEGPSILRIQQVVRGDSAAYFCASSLGQGNEQYFGPGTRLTVT.

The chain employs TRBV13 and TRBJ2-7, with TRBD2 matching over 11 bases. Germline assignment: CDR1 PRHDT and CDR2 FYEKMQ (reference sequence). The CDR3 is made up of 14 amino acids. J gave up 3 bases and V 5 bases, and 3 bases lay outside the gene matches. The CDR3 DNA sequence: TGTGCCAGCAGCGATGGGACTAGCGGCTACGAGCAGTACTTC. This gives the protein CASSDGTSGYEQYF.

The chain couples TRBV7-2 to TRBJ2-1; the D gene is possibly TRBD2 (5 bases). The V and J ends lost 1 base and 9 bases respectively, with 13 bases between them. This CDR3 has 14 residues. Germline loops: CDR1 SGHTA, CDR2 FQGNSA. The CDR3 protein is CASSLVTGLGEQFF. The CDR3 DNA sequence: TGTGCCAGCAGCTTAGTTACGGGATTGGGTGAGCAGTTCTTC.

The gene calls are TRBV5-6 and TRBJ1-3; 7 nucleotides align to TRBD1. Germline V gene sequence: CDR1 SGHDT, CDR2 YYEEEE. This CDR3 comprises 14 residues. With V trimmed by 4 bases and J by 4 bases, 5 bases remained unmatched. This CDR3 is CASSDGTAGNTIYF. In nucleotides, the CDR3 is TGTGCCAGCAGCGATGGGACAGCCGGAAACACCATATATTTT.

The gene calls are TRBV6-1 and TRBJ1-3, with D unresolved. There are 15 residues in the CDR3. CDR1 is MNHNS and CDR2 is SASEGT in the germline V gene. Trimming removed 5 bases from V and 0 bases from J, with 11 bases in between. In DNA, the CDR3 is TGTGCCAGCAGTCCTGGATGGGTCTCTGGAAACACCATATATTTT. Translation gives CASSPGWVSGNTIYF.